This TCR beta chain was identified in a study of T cell clusters in autoimmune cytopenias. Study results and limitations: TRB repertoire shifts in secondary cytopenia and chronic lymphocytic leukemia mostly reflected lymphoma, not autoimmunity.

TRB was amplified by touch-down multiplex PCR, primer pools A and B combined. TCRdb re-analyzed the multiplex PCR reads; it lists each CDR3 protein once, without DNA. The listing contains fewer than 8,000 distinct CDR3 sequences. About 37,500 genome equivalents of blood DNA were amplified for TRB. The CDR3 has 14 amino acids. From germline, CDR1 is MNHEY and CDR2 SMNVEV (reference sequence). This clonotype is classed as medium-sized by frequency. What it binds is unknown. The sample was also reused in another study, on T cell repertoires in aging, cancer and after chemotherapy. That report adds: Repeat sampling of healthy donors over several months to years showed clear clonal overlap. Loss of evenness, beyond lost richness, contributed to age-related TCR diversity decline in cancer patients. Rebound thymic output was suggested by rising median generation probability during chemotherapy in each cancer cohort.

The rearrangement links TRBV27 to TRBJ2-7. The source is a human donor in good health. What was sequenced was peripheral blood. The CDR3 reads CASSLRFRSYEQYF.